The following is a TCR beta chain sequence with its context. This record comes from a study of blood T cell repertoires in COVID-19. Assay used: immunoSEQ multiplex PCR; TCRdb lists only in-frame clones, some missing. The sample lists some 220,000 clones; around 80% were seen once. The CDR3 has 16 amino acids. The germline V and J ends were trimmed by 4 bases and 0 bases, with 13 bases remaining between them. CDR1 is MNHNS and CDR2 is SASEGT in the germline V gene. Sequencing was performed on peripheral blood. The receptor's source is a man in his forties or fifties with active or convalescent COVID-19. The chain recombines TRBV6-1 with TRBJ2-4; D is perhaps TRBD1 (6 bases). CDR3 region: CASSVGQTLAKNIQYF. The CDR3 coding sequence is TGTGCCAGCAGTGTCGGACAGACTTTAGCCAAAAACATTCAGTACTTC.